The entry below describes one T cell receptor beta chain. Its specificity is unknown. The data originate from a study of cytomegalovirus exposure and HLA in healthy donors. Study-wide results and caveats: It was likely that a cluster of highly shared sequence variants was a sequencing artifact. Highest at DRB1 and lowest at HLA-C, TCR association rates differed among HLA loci in a later analysis.

Researchers ran the PCR with 60 Vbeta and 13 Jbeta primers. TCRdb's copy holds only in-frame clones and misses some; the assay was immunoSEQ multiplex PCR. The data hold 100,000 or so clones, with about 83% observed a single time. Germline CDR1 is MGHDK and CDR2 is SYGVNS. V was cut by 3 bases and J by 8 bases, with 19 bases left in between. This CDR3 spans 16 amino acids. Sequencing was performed on PBMCs. The clonotype was recovered from a female donor in good health and CMV-seronegative. The chain employs TRBV25-1 and TRBJ1-4; no reliable D call. The CDR3 reads CASSDPTGSSGEKLFF. The CDR3 region has the DNA TGTGCCAGCAGTGACCCTACCGGGTCTAGTGGGGAAAAACTGTTTTTT.